Described below is a single T cell receptor (beta chain) sequence and its context. Antigen: not known. Germline-derived CDR1 and CDR2 are SGDLS and YYNGEE. The V gene end was trimmed by 3 bases and the J gene end by 6 bases; junction bases not matched to a gene: 8. This CDR3 is built from 15 residues. In the PCR, 60 Vbeta and 13 Jbeta primers were used. Assay used: immunoSEQ multiplex PCR; TCRdb lists only in-frame clones, some missing. The sample records approximately 140,000 clones, 55% to 70% being singletons. This sample was included in a study of cytomegalovirus exposure and HLA in healthy donors. Regarding the study as a whole: The authors later found HLA-associated TCR beta chains more clonally expanded than equally common others. Differences between HLA loci emerged in a later analysis of TCR association rates, with DRB1 most and HLA-C fewest. Cytomegalovirus-associated status was assigned to about 150 TCR beta chains. The records held CMV serostatus as the only immune exposure information.

The material sequenced was PBMCs. The receptor comes from a woman between 55 and 75 years old in good health and CMV-seropositive. The chain couples TRBV9 to TRBJ2-1; 8 bases fit TRBD2. DNA for the CDR3: TGTGCCAGCAGCGCCGGACTAGCAGGGAGCAATGAGCAGTTCTTC. It is translated as CASSAGLAGSNEQFF.